This T cell receptor beta chain was found in a study of OX40 agonist ivuxolimab in advanced cancers. About the study: Patients achieving partial responses numbered three: one hepatocellular carcinoma case and two cutaneous melanoma cases. Study-wide results and limits: In the expanded peripheral T cells, antigen specificity was never determined. On average, a greater number of expanded clones characterised CD8+ T cells relative to CD4+. Among the lowest levels of clonal expansion were found in partial responders at 0.1-3.0 mg/kg.

Germline V gene sequence: CDR1 LGHNA, CDR2 YSLEER. Deletions cut 2 bases from V and 4 bases from J, with 3 bases between. This CDR3 has 12 residues. Profiled with immunoSEQ multiplex PCR; TCRdb holds only in-frame clones, not every one. The sample lists tens of thousands of clones, approximately 81% seen once, with approximately 15% in the top ten. This clone appeared once. What it recognizes is unknown. The rearrangement links TRBV4-3 to TRBJ2-1; D gene uncertain. The origin of this receptor is an adult with an advanced solid tumor such as melanoma, head and neck, liver or kidney cancer. The sample consisted of CD4+ or CD8+ T cells sorted from blood, taken in a trial of the OX40 agonist ivuxolimab. The CDR3 DNA sequence: TGCGCCAGCAGCCAAAAATACAATGAGCAGTTCTTC. This codes for CASSQKYNEQFF.